These T cell receptor beta chains were read from a single sample in a study of blood T cell repertoires in COVID-19. Sequenced by immunoSEQ multiplex PCR; TCRdb stores in-frame clones only, minus some. The profile covers some 300,000 clones, with 70% to 90% appearing a single time and just under 6.5% taken by the ten largest. Sequenced material: peripheral blood. Every receptor here comes from a woman aged 50 to 60 with COVID-19, enrolled during active disease. The CDR3 runs from the conserved cysteine through the conserved F or W. The D gene is left open where the match is weak. Expanded clones get a size class; other rows say once, few or many, or leave the size out.

-	TRBV7-6	TRBJ2-1	TRBD2	TGTGCCAGCAGCTTAAACTTTCGACTAGCTGTAAACAATGAGCAGTTCTTC	CASSLNFRLAVNNEQFF
-	TRBV4-3	TRBJ2-2	-	TGCGCCAGCAGCCAAGATCCAGGGGCCGGCGGGGAGCTGTTTTTT	CASSQDPGAGGELFF
-	TRBV6-1	TRBJ1-1	-	TGTGCCAGCAGTGAGTGGCAGGCCAACACTGAAGCTTTCTTT	CASSEWQANTEAFF
-	TRBV28	TRBJ2-3	TRBD1	TGTGCCAGCAGTGAACGACAGGGGGCTTTTCTCGGTACGCAGTATTTT	CASSERQGAFLGTQYF
few	TRBV5-4	TRBJ1-1	-	TGTGCCAGCAGCCTCGAGGTTAGCAACACTGAAGCTTTCTTT	CASSLEVSNTEAFF
-	TRBV7-2	TRBJ2-1	-	TGTGCCAGCAGCTTAATGGGGAGCTCCTACAATGAGCAGTTCTTC	CASSLMGSSYNEQFF
once	TRBV9	TRBJ1-4	-	TGTGCCAGCAGCGTATCAGACAGGTTAGAAAAACTGTTTTTT	CASSVSDRLEKLFF
-	TRBV7-2	TRBJ2-1	-	TGTGCCAGCAGCCTTCATACAGCGGCGGGCTACAATGAGCAGTTCTTC	CASSLHTAAGYNEQFF
-	TRBV2	TRBJ1-4	-	TGTGCCAGCATGTTTAGCAGGGCGAAGGAAAAACTGTTTTTT	CASMFSRAKEKLFF
-	TRBV12-3/TRBV12-4	TRBJ1-6	-	TGTGCCAGCAGTGAGAGGGCGGCACCCCTCCACTTT	CASSERAAPLHF
-	TRBV5-6	TRBJ2-7	-	TGTGCCAGCGGGAGGGGGAACGAGCAGTACTTC	CASGRGNEQYF
-	TRBV6-2/TRBV6-3	TRBJ1-5	-	TGTGCCAGCAGTTACTCGAAGGGGTCTGGAAATCAGCCCCAGCATTTT	CASSYSKGSGNQPQHF
-	TRBV29-1	TRBJ1-1	-	TGCAGCGTTTTAGACACACCGAACACTGAAGCTTTCTTT	CSVLDTPNTEAFF
-	TRBV3-1/TRBV3-2	TRBJ1-1	TRBD1	TGTGCCAGCAGCCCGCGGGACAGACAAAACACTGAAGCTTTCTTT	CASSPRDRQNTEAFF
-	TRBV4-1	TRBJ2-7	TRBD1	TGCGCCAGCAGCCAAGTCGACCGGGACAGACCGTACGAGCAGTACTTC	CASSQVDRDRPYEQYF
-	TRBV7-9	TRBJ1-2	TRBD1	TGTGCCAGCAGCGACCCGGGACAGACTTATGGCTACACCTTC	CASSDPGQTYGYTF
-	TRBV18	TRBJ2-7	-	TGTGCCAGCTCACCAGGGGCAGGGGATATTTACGAGCAGTACTTC	CASSPGAGDIYEQYF
-	TRBV5-6	TRBJ2-5	TRBD1	TGTGCCAGCAGCCGGAGACAGGGGGGGAAAGAGACCCAGTACTTC	CASSRRQGGKETQYF
-	TRBV6-5	TRBJ2-5	TRBD2	TGTGCCAGCACCCAAAGCGGGGCCCAGACCCAGTACTTC	CASTQSGAQTQYF
-	TRBV11-2	TRBJ2-1	TRBD1	TGTGCCAGCAGATTCCGGGACAGGGGGCATCGCAATGAGCAGTTCTTC	CASRFRDRGHRNEQFF
-	TRBV29-1	TRBJ2-7	-	TGCAGCGTCCCGGGTGGGAGTTACCCCTACGAGCAGTACTTC	CSVPGGSYPYEQYF
-	TRBV9	TRBJ2-1	-	TGTGCCAGCAGCCGGGACAGAGCGGGTGTCGCCTACAATGAGCAGTTCTTC	CASSRDRAGVAYNEQFF
-	TRBV7-9	TRBJ2-1	TRBD2	TGTGCCAGCCGCCTAGCGGGAGGGTACAATGAGCAGTTCTTC	CASRLAGGYNEQFF
-	TRBV5-4	TRBJ2-2	TRBD1	TGTGCCAGCAGGCACGGGACAGGGAAAAACACCGGGGAGCTGTTTTTT	CASRHGTGKNTGELFF